One and the same sample provided the 27 T cell receptor beta chains below, sequenced in a study of response to subunit inactivated influenza vaccine. TCRdb re-analysed the RT-PCR reads in MiXCR, keeping a single row per CDR3 protein. The sample contains approximately 700,000 distinct CDR3 sequences, around 13% of which appear only once. Sequenced material: PBMCs from blood, taken 14 to 15 days before vaccination. The receptors were gathered from a man aged 45 to 65 who received an inactivated influenza vaccine.

This clonotype was picked up a small number of times. V usage is TRBV20-1 and J usage is TRBJ1-2; no definite D call. The germline CDR1 and CDR2 sequences are DFQATT and SNEGSKA (reference sequence). CDR3 length equals 11 residues. In DNA, the CDR3 is TGCAGGGCTCCTTGGCCGGGTGGCTACACCTTC. This sequence encodes CRAPWPGGYTF.

The chain joins TRBV28 to TRBJ2-7; possibly TRBD1 for D (5 bases). The germline V gene has CDR1 MDHEN and CDR2 SYDVKM. The CDR3 has 13 residues. The ends were cut back, 6 bases at V and 5 bases at J, with 14 bases in the middle. CDR3 bases: TGTGCCAGCAGGGGGCCAGGGTACGACGAGCAGTACTTC. This encodes CASRGPGYDEQYF.

This clonotype was seen ten or more times. The chain joins TRBV12-3 or TRBV12-4 to TRBJ1-2; 7 bases are shared with TRBD1. The CDR3 extends over 15 amino acids. V lost 5 bases and J lost 4; bases outside the gene matches: 10. As DNA, the CDR3 is TGTGCCAGCAGTACCCAGGACAGGCTCCTCTATGGCTACACCTTC. Amino acid sequence: CASSTQDRLLYGYTF.

This chain links TRBV7-2 with TRBJ2-3; 8 bases match TRBD2. The junction had 7 bases not matched to a gene; V was cut back by 4 bases and J by 1 base. Germline V gene sequence: CDR1 SGHTA, CDR2 FQGNSA. The length of the CDR3 is 16 residues. The DNA for the CDR3 is TGTGCCAGCAGCTCGGGACTAGGGATCGGCACAGATACGCAGTATTTT. Translated: CASSSGLGIGTDTQYF.

The chain employs TRBV5-1 and TRBJ2-1, with TRBD2 identical over 9 bases. This CDR3 has 17 residues. Germline loops: CDR1 SGHRS, CDR2 YFSETQ. The J segment lost 2 bases and the V segment lost 3 bases, leaving 9 bases of the junction unmatched. DNA for the CDR3: TGCGCCAGCAGCTCGCTCCCCCCTAGCGGGGCCTACAATGAGCAGTTCTTC. This sequence encodes CASSSLPPSGAYNEQFF.

J is TRBJ2-1 and V is TRBV7-8; D is undetermined. V dropped 5 bases and J dropped 0 bases, with 14 bases sitting between them. CDR3 length: 16 amino acids. Germline V lookup: CDR1 SGHVS, CDR2 FQNEAQ. CDR3 coding DNA: TGTGCCAGCAGCCTCCGAGGACGATCCTCCTACAATGAGCAGTTCTTC. Amino acid sequence: CASSLRGRSSYNEQFF. The entire variable domain, with the rest obtained from reference TRBV7-8 and TRBJ2-1, is as follows: GAGVSQSPRYKVAKRGQDVALRCDPISGHVSLFWYQQALGQGPEFLTYFQNEAQLDKSGLPSDRFFAERPEGSVSTLKIQRTQQEDSAVYLCASSLRGRSSYNEQFFGPGTRLTVL.

The chain couples TRBV12-3 or TRBV12-4 to TRBJ1-6; possible D gene TRBD1, 6 bases. Trimming removed 2 bases from V and 7 bases from J, with 15 bases in between. The length of the CDR3 is 16 residues. The CDR3 nucleotides are TGTGCCAGCAGTTTACGGCGACCAGGGGAGAATTCACCCCTCCACTTT. This translates into CASSLRRPGENSPLHF.

This clonotype was seen a handful of times. V and J are TRBV6-1 and TRBJ1-2; TRBD1 matches at 7 bases. The CDR3 is 14 residues long. J gave up 5 bases and V 5 bases, and 8 bases lay outside the gene matches. Germline V CDR1 and CDR2: MNHNS, SASEGT. The CDR3 loop is CASSPLRDSYGYTF. CDR3 coding DNA: TGTGCCAGCAGTCCCCTCCGGGACAGTTATGGCTACACCTTC.

The V gene is TRBV20-1, the J gene TRBJ2-5; 7 bases line up with TRBD2. Germline-derived CDR1 and CDR2 are DFQATT and SNEGSKA (reference sequence). The V segment lost 1 base and the J segment 5 bases; nucleotides outside the gene matches: 7. The CDR3 sequence is 14 residues long. The CDR3 coding sequence is TGCAGTGCTAGAGCCGGACTAGAGGGGGAGACCCAGTACTTC. Protein: CSARAGLEGETQYF.

The table lists this clonotype with a few counts. This chain joins TRBV6-1 and TRBJ2-3; 7 positions agree with TRBD2. V dropped 5 bases and J dropped 5; count of bases not matched to a gene: 7. This CDR3 has 14 amino acids. Germline V gene lookup returns CDR1 MNHNS and CDR2 SASEGT. CDR3 amino acids: CASSRDYYRDTQYF. The CDR3 nucleotides read TGTGCCAGCAGTCGGGACTACTACAGAGATACGCAGTATTTT.

This chain joins TRBV15 and TRBJ2-3; D is ambiguous. The CDR3 consists of 13 residues. Germline V gene sequence: CDR1 LNHNV, CDR2 YYDKDF (reference sequence). V lost 4 bases and J 2 bases, leaving 7 bases between the germline ends. CDR3 residues: CATSKDHTDTQYF. DNA for the CDR3: TGTGCCACCAGCAAGGACCACACAGATACGCAGTATTTT.

The chain uses TRBV6-2 or TRBV6-3 and TRBJ1-1; weak D call: TRBD1 (5 bases). Per the germline V gene, CDR1 is MNHEY and CDR2 is SVGEGT. The V end lost 0 bases, the J end lost 3 bases, and 17 bases lay between the germline ends. The CDR3 loop spans 17 amino acids. The CDR3 sequence: CASSYSVVARGYTEAFF. The CDR3, as DNA: TGTGCCAGCAGTTACTCGGTCGTCGCACGGGGGTACACTGAAGCTTTCTTT.

This clonotype has more than one count but fewer than ten. The chain combines TRBV12-3 or TRBV12-4 with TRBJ2-7; D unclear. The CDR3 is made up of 11 amino acids. With 6 bases removed from V and 5 bases from J, the gap between germline ends came to 8 bases. The CDR3 sequence: CASSVLDEQYF. The CDR3 DNA reads as TGTGCCAGCAGCGTTCTGGACGAGCAGTACTTC.

The sample holds a few counts of this clonotype. The chain couples TRBV12-3 or TRBV12-4 to TRBJ2-7; no definite D call. V was cut by 2 bases and J by 7 bases, with 12 bases left in between. There are 13 residues in the CDR3. The chain's CDR3 is CASSLTELGEQYF. The CDR3 DNA reads as TGTGCCAGCAGTTTAACCGAGCTTGGGGAGCAGTACTTC.

This clonotype was observed a few times. The chain is built from TRBV19 and TRBJ1-6; no clear D gene. Trimming shortened V by 7 bases and J by 0 bases, and 4 bases separated the two germline ends. CDR1 LNHDA and CDR2 SQIVND come from the germline V gene (reference sequence). This CDR3 contains 13 residues. Written as DNA, the CDR3 is TGTGCCAGTAAGAGCTCCTATAATTCACCCCTCCACTTT. Residues: CASKSSYNSPLHF.

The chain is built from TRBV6-2 or TRBV6-3 and TRBJ2-7, with a possible D match to TRBD2 (6 bases). CDR3 length: 12 amino acids. Per the germline V gene, CDR1 is MNHEY and CDR2 is SVGEGT. Trimming took off 5 bases at V and 5 bases at J, with 10 bases between the two ends. The CDR3 nucleotides read TGTGCCAGCAGTGGGACTCTCCACGAGCAGTACTTC. It translates to CASSGTLHEQYF.

The rearrangement links TRBV15 to TRBJ1-4; D not resolved. There are 16 residues in the CDR3. Germline CDR1 is LNHNV and CDR2 is YYDKDF (reference sequence). V was trimmed by 1 base and J by 3 bases, leaving 12 bases between them. This chain's CDR3 is CATSRGKGGPNEKLFF. The CDR3 DNA follows: TGTGCCACCAGCAGAGGAAAGGGTGGGCCTAATGAAAAACTGTTTTTT.

This clonotype was observed a few times. The J gene is TRBJ2-3, the V gene TRBV29-1; D remains unclear. Between the trimmed V and J ends, which lost 0 bases and 3 bases, there was a span of 4 bases. This CDR3 has 12 amino acids. Germline-derived CDR1 and CDR2 are SQVTM and ANQGSEA. CDR3 sequence reads: CSVEDRTDTQYF. CDR3 nucleotides: TGCAGCGTTGAAGACCGTACAGATACGCAGTATTTT.

The V and J genes are TRBV6-5 and TRBJ1-2, with D hard to call. The CDR3 covers 11 residues. Per the germline V gene, CDR1 is MNHEY and CDR2 is SVGAGI. V shed 8 bases and J shed 7 bases, with 11 bases lying between them. The CDR3 DNA reads as TGTGCCAGCTTTACAGTGCTTGGCTACACCTTC. It specifies CASFTVLGYTF.

This clonotype was detected ten times or more. This sequence joins TRBV20-1 and TRBJ1-5, with TRBD1 as a possible D gene (5 bases). Germline values: CDR1 DFQATT, CDR2 SNEGSKA (reference sequence). Trimming shortened V by 5 bases and J by 1 base, and 9 bases separated the two germline ends. The CDR3 covers 13 residues. CDR3 sequence reads: CSAVGPSNQPQHF. As DNA, the CDR3 is TGCAGTGCTGTGGGACCGAGCAATCAGCCCCAGCATTTT.

This clonotype was detected ten times or more. The V and J genes are TRBV5-1 and TRBJ2-7, with a tentative D call TRBD2 (5 bases). The CDR3 is 14 residues long. Germline V gene data show CDR1 as SGHRS and CDR2 as YFSETQ. The V end was cut by 4 bases, the J end by 4 bases, with 15 bases between. The CDR3: CASSIGTGMYEQYF. The DNA of the CDR3 is TGCGCCAGCAGCATTGGAACCGGGATGTACGAGCAGTACTTC.

This clonotype was recorded at least ten times. The chain is built from TRBV20-1 and TRBJ1-1; D possibly corresponds to TRBD1 (6 bases). The CDR3 covers 14 residues. The V gene's germline CDR1 is DFQATT and CDR2 SNEGSKA (reference sequence). The CDR3 loop is CSARVGGGNTEAFF. The CDR3 region has the DNA TGCAGCGCCAGAGTTGGAGGGGGGAACACTGAAGCTTTCTTT.

About this clonotype itself: A read error may explain this, as a much larger clone is one base away. The chain uses TRBV5-1 and TRBJ1-2, with D possibly TRBD1 on 6 matching bases. The V gene's germline CDR1 is SGHRS and CDR2 YFSETQ. Trimming removed 3 bases at V and 3 bases at J, with 12 bases between. The CDR3 length is 14 residues. CDR3 sequence (DNA): TGCGCCAGCAGCTGGCAGGGACATGACTATGGCTACACCTTC. The encoded protein is CASSWQGHDYGYTF.

This clonotype was seen only a few times. The rearrangement uses TRBV5-1 and TRBJ2-5; TRBD1 aligns across 8 bases. CDR1 and CDR2 from the germline V gene are SGHRS and YFSETQ. The CDR3 length is 14 residues. Unmatched junction bases numbered 4, after V lost 5 bases and J lost 1 base. The CDR3 here is CASRATGGQETQYF. The DNA for the CDR3 is TGCGCCAGCAGGGCTACAGGGGGCCAAGAGACCCAGTACTTC. Using reference TRBV5-1 and TRBJ2-5 for the parts outside the CDR3, the full variable domain is KAGVTQTPRYLIKTRGQQVTLSCSPISGHRSVSWYQQTPGQGLQFLFEYFSETQRNKGNFPGRFSGRQFSNSRSEMNVSTLELGDSALYLCASRATGGQETQYFGPGTRLLVL.

The chain uses TRBV20-1 and TRBJ2-7, with no clear D. CDR1 is DFQATT and CDR2 is SNEGSKA in the germline V gene (reference sequence). V dropped 3 bases and J dropped 2 bases, with 14 bases sitting between them. The CDR3 has 14 residues. CDR3 loop: CSASREGIAYEQYF. CDR3 DNA: TGCAGTGCTAGTCGTGAAGGGATTGCCTACGAGCAGTACTTC.

This clonotype was recorded many times. The V call is TRBV12-3 or TRBV12-4, the J call TRBJ1-2; D possibly corresponds to TRBD1 (6 bases). This CDR3 has 13 residues. The germline V and J ends were trimmed by 6 bases and 3 bases, with 11 bases remaining between them. CDR3 sequence reads: CASSRAGDYGYTF. CDR3 DNA sequence: TGTGCCAGCAGCAGGGCAGGGGACTATGGCTACACCTTC.

This clonotype was seen a handful of times. The genes are TRBV9 and TRBJ1-1; D gene ambiguous. Germline values: CDR1 SGDLS, CDR2 YYNGEE. The CDR3 loop spans 14 amino acids. The V gene lost 1 base and the J gene lost 4 bases, with 11 bases spanning the gap. This CDR3 is CASSVTPQSTEAFF. CDR3 nucleotide sequence: TGTGCCAGCAGCGTAACCCCCCAAAGCACTGAAGCTTTCTTT.